This TCR beta chain was captured in a study of T cells in localized non-small cell lung cancer (dated by TCRdb to 2020 to 2021). Notes on the research overall: The study analyzed T cell repertoires of approximately 240 early-stage NSCLC patients, comparing tumors and uninvolved tumor-adjacent lungs. All 240 or so NSCLC patients in the cohort were treatment-naive and had localized lung tumors that were resected. A mean age of approximately 66 years was recorded for the NSCLC patients, of whom roughly 130 were male and over 100 were female. The study at large found these results: A median of around 62 of the top 100 tumor clones turned up in the paired uninvolved adjacent lung, and under 30 of those clones also ranked among the top 100 of that same adjacent lung. Uninvolved tumor-adjacent lung showed the highest T cell clonality, higher than tumor, which suggests more focused antigenic responses in the uninvolved tumor-adjacent lung. Because multi-region sequencing of the tumors was not done, intratumor heterogeneity could not be ruled out. Higher blood T cell density associated with longer overall survival, while higher adjacent-lung clonality associated with shorter survival. Because of the exploratory design, TCR variables were selected using unadjusted p-values without false-discovery rate correction.

The immunoSEQ Assay was used to sequence TCR beta CDR3 regions from DNA. From the authors' description of their analysis: To compute T cell density, TCR beta template counts were normalized to usable DNA, which was estimated by amplifying housekeeping genes. Using the preseqR package, richness was estimated by extrapolating to 120,000 templates for tissue samples and 400,000 templates for PBMC samples. Clonality was calculated as one minus Pielou's evenness. Tissue-enriched TCRs were identified through differential abundance testing performed on productive amino-acid clonotypes, with a minimum total count of 5 and an alpha of 0.1. The Jaccard Index and the Morisita Overlap Index were used to quantify repertoire overlap between compartments. TCR beta CDR3s were clustered by GLIPH together with public tetramer-defined viral CDR3s, and at least three viral sequences plus V-gene enrichment were required for viral motifs. TCRdb obtained this table from immuneACCESS and retained in-frame rearrangements with V and J assigned. These tables miss some clones; where compared with another copy, unresolved V genes account for less than half of the shortfall, and the remainder is unexplained. V and J calls and clone size are copied from that table; D and trimming were computed from the DNA. Recorded for this sample are 20,000 to 25,000 clones; around 87% of them occurred a single time. The ten largest account for 9% to 15% of the sample.

As regards this clone: Its antigen is unknown. No base-level quality is on record; no much larger clone is a single base apart.

At diagnosis, tumor, uninvolved tumor-adjacent lung and peripheral blood were collected and then preserved as a mix of FFPE and fresh-frozen material. For TCR repertoire profiling, the blood samples were analyzed as peripheral blood mononuclear cells. The sequence was collected from a man aged 40-75 years with stage II squamous cell lung carcinoma. This specimen was PBMCs, taken before any cancer treatment.

CDR3 sequence: CASRLGQNYGYTF. At the DNA level, the sequence is TGTGCCAGTAGACTGGGACAGAACTATGGCTACACCTTC. This sequence uses TRBV19 and TRBJ1-2, with 7 central nucleotides matching TRBD1. The germline V end is reduced by 6 bases and the J end by 2 bases; junction bases left unmatched: 3. Based on the germline V gene (reference sequence), the CDR1 and CDR2 sequences are LNHDA and SQIVND. From its cysteine to its phenylalanine, the CDR3 spans 13 amino acids. Only the CDR3 DNA stays, 39 bases, in frame from base 1.